The clone carrying this T cell receptor beta chain was seen at least ten times. The target antigen is unknown. The entry originates in a study of blood T cells in healthy people across ages. The junction had 5 bases not matched to a gene; V was cut back by 2 bases and J by 7 bases. Per the germline V gene, CDR1 is SGHVS and CDR2 is FNYEAQ. CDR3 size: 14 residues. Study outcomes and limitations: Estimated diversity across one million T cells was deemed an underestimate.

Then a second PCR, running about 6 to 12 cycles, was carried out with a sample-barcoded 5' primer and a J-beta primer mix. MiXCR was run by TCRdb on the 5' RACE reads, yielding one entry per CDR3 protein. The sample includes 550,000 to 650,000 distinct CDR3 sequences, about 30% of them seen just once. Sequenced input: blood. V is TRBV7-6 and J is TRBJ1-2; 9 nucleotides line up with TRBD1. The receptor comes from a woman aged 80 or over in good health. CDR3 amino acids: CASSLLQGAGGYTF. The CDR3 DNA is TGTGCCAGCAGCTTACTACAGGGGGCAGGTGGCTACACCTTC. The full variable domain, completed using reference TRBV7-6 and TRBJ1-2, is GAGVSQSPRYKVTKRGQDVALRCDPISGHVSLYWYRQALGQGPEFLTYFNYEAQQDKSGLPNDRFSAERPEGSISTLTIQRTEQRDSAMYRCASSLLQGAGGYTFGSGTRLTVV.